This record covers a single T cell receptor beta chain. The data were obtained in a study of blood T cell repertoires in COVID-19. Authors' methods: Amplifying reference gene primers gave estimates of nucleated cell counts. Profiled with immunoSEQ multiplex PCR; TCRdb holds only in-frame clones, not every one. V and J calls and clone size come straight from that table; D and trimming were deduced from the DNA. The sample consists of some 100,000 clones, roughly 85% of them appearing once. Donors were grouped by their self-reported clinical history. All recovered Cohort 3 donors got two negative PCRs, got clearance, or saw symptom resolution. CDR1 is GTSNPN, CDR2 SVGIG, per germline (reference sequence). CDR3 length equals 13 residues. The V end lost 7 bases, the J end lost 2 bases, and 12 bases lay between the germline ends.

The V gene is TRBV30, the J gene TRBJ2-1; the D is unclear. This receptor was obtained from a woman aged 45-59 years who had recovered from COVID-19. What was sequenced was PBMCs or T cells enriched from blood (not recorded which). The CDR3 DNA sequence: TGTGCCTTATCCCCCAGCGCCTACAATGAGCAGTTCTTC. The encoded protein is CALSPSAYNEQFF.